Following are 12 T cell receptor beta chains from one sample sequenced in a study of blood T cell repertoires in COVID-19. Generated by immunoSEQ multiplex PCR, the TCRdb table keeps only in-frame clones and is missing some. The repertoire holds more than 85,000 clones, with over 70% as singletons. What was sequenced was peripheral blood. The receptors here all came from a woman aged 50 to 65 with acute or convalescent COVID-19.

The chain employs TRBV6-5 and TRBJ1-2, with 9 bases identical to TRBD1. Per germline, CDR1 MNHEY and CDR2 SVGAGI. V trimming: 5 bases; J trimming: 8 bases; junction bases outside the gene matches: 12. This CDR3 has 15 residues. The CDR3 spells CASSISGQGSRGYTF. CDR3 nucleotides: TGTGCCAGCAGTATATCGGGACAGGGATCACGCGGCTACACCTTC.

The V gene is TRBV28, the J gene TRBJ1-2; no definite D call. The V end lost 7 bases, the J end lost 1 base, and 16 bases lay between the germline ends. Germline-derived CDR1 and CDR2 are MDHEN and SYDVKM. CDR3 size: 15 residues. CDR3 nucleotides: TGTGCCAGCACCCCTAGCCCGGAAAATAACTATGGCTACACCTTC. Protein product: CASTPSPENNYGYTF.

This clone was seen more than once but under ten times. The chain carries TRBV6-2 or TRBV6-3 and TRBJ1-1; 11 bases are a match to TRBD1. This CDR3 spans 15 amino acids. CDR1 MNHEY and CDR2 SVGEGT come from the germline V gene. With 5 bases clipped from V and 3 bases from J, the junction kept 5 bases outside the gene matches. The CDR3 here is CASSTLDRGHTEAFF. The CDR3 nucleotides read TGTGCCAGCAGTACCCTGGACAGGGGGCACACTGAAGCTTTCTTT.

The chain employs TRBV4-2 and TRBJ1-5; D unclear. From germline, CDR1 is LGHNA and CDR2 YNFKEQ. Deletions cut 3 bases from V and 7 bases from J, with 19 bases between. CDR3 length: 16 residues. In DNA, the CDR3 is TGTGCCAGCAGCCAGGGGAGGATCGGAAAACGGCAGCCCCAGCATTTT. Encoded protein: CASSQGRIGKRQPQHF.

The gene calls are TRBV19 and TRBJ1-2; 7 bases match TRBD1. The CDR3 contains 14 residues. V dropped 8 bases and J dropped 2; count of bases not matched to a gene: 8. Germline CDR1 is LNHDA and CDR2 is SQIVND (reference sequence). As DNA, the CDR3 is TGTGCCAGTTCAATCGGGACAGTAAACTATGGCTACACCTTC. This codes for CASSIGTVNYGYTF.

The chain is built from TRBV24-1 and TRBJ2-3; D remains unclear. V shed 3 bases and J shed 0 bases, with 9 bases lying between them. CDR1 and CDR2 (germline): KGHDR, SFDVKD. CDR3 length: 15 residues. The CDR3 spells CATSDTRLSTDTQYF. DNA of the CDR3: TGTGCCACCAGTGATACCAGGCTTAGCACAGATACGCAGTATTTT.

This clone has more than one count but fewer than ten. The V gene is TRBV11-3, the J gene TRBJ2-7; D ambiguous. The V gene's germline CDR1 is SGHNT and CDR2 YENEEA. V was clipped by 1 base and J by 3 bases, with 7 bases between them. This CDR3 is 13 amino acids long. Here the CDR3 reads CASSLGPLYEQYF. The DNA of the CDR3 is TGTGCCAGCAGCTTAGGTCCCCTCTACGAGCAGTACTTC. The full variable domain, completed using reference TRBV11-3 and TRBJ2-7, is EAGVVQSPRYKIIEKKQPVAFWCNPISGHNTLYWYLQNLGQGPELLIRYENEEAVDDSQLPKDRFSAERLKGVDSTLKIQPAELGDSAVYLCASSLGPLYEQYFGPGTRLTVT.

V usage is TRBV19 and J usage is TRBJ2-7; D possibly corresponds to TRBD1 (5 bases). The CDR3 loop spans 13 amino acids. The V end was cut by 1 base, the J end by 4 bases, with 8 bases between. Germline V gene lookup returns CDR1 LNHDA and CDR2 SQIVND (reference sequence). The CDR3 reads CASSIVSGYEQYF. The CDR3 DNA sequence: TGTGCCAGTAGTATAGTTTCAGGGTACGAGCAGTACTTC.

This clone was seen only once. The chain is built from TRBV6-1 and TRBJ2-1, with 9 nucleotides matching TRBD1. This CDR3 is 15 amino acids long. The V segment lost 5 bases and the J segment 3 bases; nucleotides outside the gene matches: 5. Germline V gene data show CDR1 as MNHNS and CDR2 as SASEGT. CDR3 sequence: CASSTGQGIYNEQFF. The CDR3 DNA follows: TGTGCCAGCAGTACGGGACAGGGTATCTACAATGAGCAGTTCTTC.

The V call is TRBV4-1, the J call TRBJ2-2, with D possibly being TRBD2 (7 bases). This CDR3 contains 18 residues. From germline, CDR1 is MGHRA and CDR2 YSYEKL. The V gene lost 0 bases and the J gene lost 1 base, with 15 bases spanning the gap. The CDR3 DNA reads TGCGCCAGCAGCCAAGAAGGATTCGGGGGGCTGAACACCGGGGAGCTGTTTTTT. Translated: CASSQEGFGGLNTGELFF.

CDR3 sequence (DNA): TGTGCCAGCAGTTCTTCCGGGACAGGGCCTACAGATACGCAGTATTTT. As protein: CASSSSGTGPTDTQYF. This sequence joins TRBV28 and TRBJ2-3; 9 bases are a match to TRBD1. V lost 4 bases, J lost 3 bases, and 8 bases stayed unmatched. Looked up from germline, CDR1 is MDHEN and CDR2 is SYDVKM. The CDR3 has 16 residues.

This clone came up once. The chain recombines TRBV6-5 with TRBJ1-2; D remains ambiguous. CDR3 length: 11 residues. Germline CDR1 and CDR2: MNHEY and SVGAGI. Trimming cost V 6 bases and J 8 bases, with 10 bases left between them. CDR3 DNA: TGTGCCAGCAGATATGGAGGAGGCTACACCTTC. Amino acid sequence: CASRYGGGYTF.